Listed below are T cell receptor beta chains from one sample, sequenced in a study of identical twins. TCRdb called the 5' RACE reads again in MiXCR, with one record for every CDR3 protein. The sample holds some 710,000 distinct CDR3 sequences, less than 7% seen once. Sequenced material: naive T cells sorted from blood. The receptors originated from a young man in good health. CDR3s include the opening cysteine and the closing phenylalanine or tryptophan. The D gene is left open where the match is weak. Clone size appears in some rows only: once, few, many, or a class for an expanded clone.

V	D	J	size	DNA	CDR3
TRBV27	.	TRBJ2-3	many	TGTGCCAGCAGTTTGTACGGGGGATCTATTACAGATACGCAGTATTTT	CASSLYGGSITDTQYF
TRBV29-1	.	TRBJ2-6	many	TGCAGCGTTGCTCACGTTGAATCTGGGGCCAACGTCCTGACTTTC	CSVAHVESGANVLTF
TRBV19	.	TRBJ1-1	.	TGTGCCAGTAGTAAGGATGGATCTGAAGCTTTCTTT	CASSKDGSEAFF
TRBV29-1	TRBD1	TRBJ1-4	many	TGCAGCGTCGGAAAGGGACAGTTTAATGAAAAACTGTTTTTT	CSVGKGQFNEKLFF
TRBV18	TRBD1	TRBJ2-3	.	TGTGCCAGCTCACCGGGACACAGGGGGATGAGACTTGTAACAGATACGCAGTATTTT	CASSPGHRGMRLVTDTQYF
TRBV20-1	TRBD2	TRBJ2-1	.	TGCAGTGTTCAGCGGGAGTCCTTGAATGAGCAGTTCTTC	CSVQRESLNEQFF
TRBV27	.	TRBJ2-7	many	TGTGCCAGCAGTTTAGGGGGGAGGTCCTACGAGCAGTACTTC	CASSLGGRSYEQYF
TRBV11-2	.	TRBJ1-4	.	TGTGCCAGCAGCTCGCGATCCGACGAAAAACTGTTTTTT	CASSSRSDEKLFF
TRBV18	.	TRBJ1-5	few	TGTGCCAGCTCACCCGGGACACCTTATAGCAATCAGCCCCAGCATTTT	CASSPGTPYSNQPQHF
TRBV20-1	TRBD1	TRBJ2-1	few	TGCAGTGCATCAACGGGACAGGGATACAATGAGCAGTTCTTC	CSASTGQGYNEQFF
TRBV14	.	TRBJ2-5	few	TGTGCCAGCAGCCCCCGTTCGGGGCGAGAGACCCAGTACTTC	CASSPRSGRETQYF